This T cell receptor (beta chain) was identified in a study of radiation and T cells in renal cell carcinoma. Documented time point: blood 2 weeks post-SBRT. Treatment noted: 15 Gy SBRT to primary tumor, nephrectomy 4 weeks later. Radiation-treated patients gave blood at baseline, week 2 and week 4. Clear cell pathology was present in this patient's renal cell carcinoma. The V gene's germline CDR1 is SGDLS and CDR2 YYNGEE. The CDR3 runs to 14 residues. V dropped 5 bases and J dropped 4 bases, with 12 bases sitting between them. The repertoire was sequenced with immunoSEQ multiplex PCR; TCRdb's copy has only in-frame clones and lacks some. The sample contains roughly 49,000 clones, 80% of which appear only once.

This chain connects TRBV9 to TRBJ2-2, with D possibly being TRBD2 (6 bases). Sequencing used blood, obtained from a patient whose treatment included radiotherapy and nephrectomy. This TCR was recovered from a woman aged 70-85 years with renal cell carcinoma. The CDR3 nucleotides are TGTGCCAGCAGAAGCCAGGAGGGCACCGGGGAGCTGTTTTTT. It codes for CASRSQEGTGELFF.